The subject of this entry is one T cell receptor beta chain. What antigen it recognizes has not been identified. One base away there is no much larger clone; base qualities are not given. Library construction relied on PCR. Sequencer: Illumina HiSeq 2500. TCR libraries were prepared with molecular barcoding, using unique molecular identifiers to normalize TCRbeta repertoire quantification. Using fastp at Q25 and MiXCR, TCRdb reprocessed the public reads and kept productive beta chains. Rows are unified per CDR3 protein, each entry keeping the most common DNA and genes. The sample data list approximately 430,000 distinct CDR3 sequences, and 15% to 20% of these were observed just once. 25% to 30% of the sample comes from the top ten. Germline trimming: 4 bases from V, 6 bases from J; junction bases outside gene matches: 17. As encoded in the germline V gene (reference sequence), CDR1 is MNHEY while CDR2 is SMNVEV. Counted from cysteine to phenylalanine, this CDR3 has 19 amino acids. Here the CDR3 DNA is all that survives: 57 bases in frame from base 1.

Reading the label with the study, this specimen's treatment or condition is: allogeneic hematopoietic cell transplantation with graft depleted of TCRalphabeta T cells and CD19 B cells. TCRalphabeta/CD19-depleted allogeneic hematopoietic cell grafts were given to the transplant recipients, all of whom were children. These data belong to a study of T-cell reconstitution after alpha-beta-depleted transplantation in children (dated by TCRdb to the mid-2010s). Regarding the complete study: Using TCR repertoire profiling, the study quantitatively followed how T-cell immune reconstitution unfolded in children after TCRalphabeta/CD19-depleted allogeneic hematopoietic cell transplantation.

On the study overall, not on this receptor specifically: About two months after transplant, the apparently early recovery of alphabetaT-cell counts reportedly depended on just several hundred clones that had expanded rapidly and came from non-depleted graft cells. Over the following months the frequencies of hyperexpanded clones went down, and after one year T-cell counts and TCRbeta diversity were mostly credited to newly produced T cells. In some patients, the high TCRbeta diversity seen at day 60 was put down to recipient T cells and intrathymic progenitors that had survived conditioning.

Sequencing was performed on PBMCs, mostly from graft donor cells, taken 360 days after TCRalphabeta/CD19-depleted stem cell transplant. The chain uses TRBV27 and TRBJ2-3, and TRBD2 aligns with 12 junction nucleotides. This receptor was identified in a boy younger than two who had a stem cell transplant for Wiskott-Aldrich syndrome, so the T cells may come from the graft donor. The sequence in DNA is TGTGCCAGCAGTTGGATCGCTAAGCCTAGCGGGGGGGCCGGTGATACGCAGTATTTT. Its translation is CASSWIAKPSGGAGDTQYF.